The clone carrying this TCR beta chain was recorded a few times. Its antigen remains unknown. The CDR3 runs 15 residues. Germline V gene data show CDR1 as SGHTA and CDR2 as FQGNSA. Unmatched junction bases numbered 8, after V lost 3 bases and J lost 8 bases. Amplification by 5'RACE using constant-segment primers produced TCR alpha and TCR beta cDNA libraries that carried sample barcodes and UMIs. One entry per CDR3 protein results from TCRdb running MiXCR on the 5' RACE reads. The repertoire includes just over 150,000 distinct CDR3 sequences, 25% to 40% of them detected once, and around 13% sits in the top ten. This sample is part of a study of T-cell memory formation after mild COVID-19. Study summary: Clusters were largely donor specific. Study findings and constraints: Contracting CD4+ clones were located mainly in CM and EM, and CD8+ clones in EMRA. Cross-reactive memory apparently joined, as some responding clones appeared in pre-infection memory.

The sequenced sample consisted of PBMCs or a T cell subset sorted from them (not recorded which). This chain links TRBV7-2 with TRBJ2-1, with 9 bases fitting TRBD2. This clonotype was obtained from an adult woman who had mild COVID-19 (a few samples of this study predate the infection). Cell type and time point are not known. CDR3 coding DNA: TGTGCCAGCAGCTTTTTCCTAGCGGGAACCGATGAGCAGTTCTTC. Translating it yields CASSFFLAGTDEQFF.